This TCR beta chain comes out of a study of blood T cells in healthy people across ages. Then a second PCR, running roughly 6 to 11 cycles, was carried out with a sample-barcoded 5' primer and a J-beta primer mix. TCRdb re-called the 5' RACE reads through MiXCR, storing one row per CDR3 protein. The sample consists of roughly 800,000 distinct CDR3 sequences, 50% to 65% of them appearing once. The CDR3 is made up of 15 amino acids. V was shortened by 4 bases and J by 0 bases, with 11 bases between the two germline ends. Germline assignment: CDR1 SGHRS and CDR2 YFSETQ. Sequenced sample: blood. The TCR originated in an elderly man in good health. The gene calls are TRBV5-1 and TRBJ2-1; D is ambiguous. The CDR3 protein is CASSPPSSSYNEQFF. As DNA, the CDR3 is TGCGCCAGCAGCCCCCCTTCTAGCTCCTACAATGAGCAGTTCTTC.